This T cell receptor beta chain emerged from a study of blood T cell repertoires in COVID-19 (dated by TCRdb to 2018 to 2020). At the level of the whole study: Collaborator samples came from the United States, Italy and Spain and covered acute and convalescent phases of COVID-19. A de-identified subject ID, COVID-19 status, age in years and sex were almost always included in the sample metadata. The repertoires were released in a freely available public database intended as a resource for research on the immune response to SARS-CoV-2. Subjects who had been exposed to COVID-19, were actively infected with it, or had recovered from it provided the deeply sampled blood TCRbeta repertoires that made up the dataset. The samples were drawn from two sources: the first 160 participants of the ongoing ImmuneRACE study, and about 1,300 subjects contributed by 6 global collaborators. Where available, HLA class I and class II types were obtained from metadata supplied by the sample provider rather than from assay-based typing. The prospective study material was composed of cDNA or gDNA derived from T cells, B-cell-depleted T cells, or PBMCs. Overall study outcomes, separate from this receptor: The amount of clinical and demographic metadata varied by source and participant and was provided uncurated.

V sheds 4 bases and J sheds 7 bases, leaving 11 bases between their ends. The CDR3 has 13 amino acids, counting the end cysteine and phenylalanine. Left in the record is the CDR3 DNA by itself, 39 bases read in frame from the first base. According to the germline V gene (reference sequence), CDR1 reads SGHNT and CDR2 reads YYREEE. In regard to this clone: Its antigen target is currently unknown. Base quality data are lacking; no much larger clone is found one base away.

The immunoSEQ Assay, a bias-controlled multiplex PCR, was used to amplify TCRbeta CDR3 regions from genomic DNA. The authors' pipeline ran thus. Nucleated cell counts per sample were estimated from amplification of reference gene primers within the assay. Sequence reads were collapsed and filtered to measure the absolute abundance of every unique TCRbeta CDR3 rearrangement. Productive Simpson clonality was computed per sample as the square root of Simpson's diversity index over productive rearrangements. TCRdb limited this immuneACCESS table to in-frame rearrangements with V and J called. A share of clones is missing; checked studies link under half to unresolved V genes, and the rest is unexplained. The V and J calls and clone size were taken over from that table, and D and trimming were inferred from the DNA. This sample holds over 15,000 clones; 90% to 95% were observed only once. The ten largest clones add up to around 6% of the sample.

Each collaborating institution followed its own protocols to collect whole blood in K2EDTA tubes. For TCRbeta analysis, collaborators shipped samples in one of three forms: frozen whole blood, isolated PBMCs, or DNA extracted from either of those sample types. The chain employs TRBV5-4 and TRBJ2-2; no D gene can be assigned with confidence. Sequenced sample: peripheral blood. The origin of this receptor is a human donor in a cohort sampled during active COVID-19. The base sequence is TGTGCCAGCAGCCCTAAGTTTGGCGGGGAGCTGTTTTTT. It codes for CASSPKFGGELFF.